This T cell receptor (beta chain) was retrieved from a study of blood T cells in healthy people across ages. It was with a sample-barcoded 5' primer and a J-beta primer mix that a second PCR of roughly 6 to 12 cycles was run. TCRdb re-analysed the 5' RACE reads in MiXCR, keeping a single row per CDR3 protein. This sample carries fewer than 1,200,000 distinct CDR3 sequences, about 25% of them seen once, and the ten largest clones take less than 0.75%. This sample was shared with a second study, whose subject was T cells of mothers and their children.

The receptor was derived from a girl aged 2-10 years in good health. The specimen was blood.

Here the CDR3 reads CASSEGLDDDTQYF. The CDR3 nucleotides are TGCGCCAGCAGTGAGGGACTAGACGACGATACGCAGTATTTT. J is TRBJ2-3 and V is TRBV10-2, with TRBD2 matching over 7 bases. Germline CDR1 and CDR2: WSHSY and SAAADI. The ends lost 2 bases at V and 6 bases at J; junction bases unmatched: 5. The CDR3 runs 14 residues.